The 5 T cell receptor beta chains listed next were all sequenced from one sample in a study of cytomegalovirus exposure and HLA in healthy donors. PCR involved 60 Vbeta and 13 Jbeta primers. Sequencing used immunoSEQ multiplex PCR; TCRdb keeps in-frame clones, though not all of them. The top ten clones hold around 5.9% of a sample with 200,000 or so clones, more than 65% of them seen once. The sample was PBMCs. The source is a woman aged 25 to 45 in good health and CMV-seropositive.

V and J are TRBV7-3 and TRBJ1-3; D might be TRBD1 (6 bases). The V and J ends lost 5 bases and 2 bases respectively, with 10 bases between them. The CDR3 is made up of 14 amino acids. Germline CDR1 is SGHTA and CDR2 is FQGTGA. The CDR3 DNA follows: TGTGCCAGCAGCCTTCAGGGGACTGGAAACACCATATATTTT. Its translation: CASSLQGTGNTIYF.

The rearrangement joins TRBV14 to TRBJ1-1, with 7 bases identical to TRBD1. CDR3 length equals 13 residues. V shed 8 bases and J 2 bases; nucleotides not matched to a gene: 5. Germline V CDR1 and CDR2: SGHDN, FVKESK. The CDR3 DNA reads as TGTGCCAGCCGACAGGGTTCCAACACTGAAGCTTTCTTT. Its translation is CASRQGSNTEAFF. Combining the CDR3 with reference TRBV14 and TRBJ1-1 gives the whole variable domain EAGVTQFPSHSVIEKGQTVTLRCDPISGHDNLYWYRRVMGKEIKFLLHFVKESKQDESGMPNNRFLAERTGGTYSTLKVQPAELEDSGVYFCASRQGSNTEAFFGQGTRLTVV.

The V gene is TRBV6-1, the J gene TRBJ1-4; perhaps TRBD1 as D (6 bases). The germline CDR1 and CDR2 sequences are MNHNS and SASEGT. The V end lost 3 bases, the J end lost 7 bases, and 12 bases lay between the germline ends. This CDR3 is 14 amino acids long. The CDR3 DNA is TGTGCCAGCAGTGATCAGGCAGGGGTTGAAAAACTGTTTTTT. This translates into CASSDQAGVEKLFF.

This clone was observed a single time. The chain uses TRBV6-1 and TRBJ2-7, with D possibly being TRBD1 (6 bases). With 10 bases removed from V and 7 bases from J, the gap between germline ends came to 20 bases. From germline, CDR1 is MNHNS and CDR2 SASEGT. The CDR3 has 13 residues. The chain's CDR3 is CANSGVGLKEQYF. CDR3 coding DNA: TGTGCCAACTCAGGGGTGGGTCTCAAGGAGCAGTACTTC.

The rearrangement joins TRBV19 to TRBJ2-3, with D uncertain. Germline CDR1 and CDR2: LNHDA and SQIVND (reference sequence). The CDR3 loop spans 12 amino acids. Trimming took 10 bases from V and 5 from J, leaving 13 bases between them. The CDR3 reads CATNSPGDTQYF. As DNA, the CDR3 is TGTGCCACCAACAGTCCTGGAGATACGCAGTATTTT.